This TCR beta chain appears in the sequencing data of a study of human T cells and chemical hapten exposure. The time point denotes: healthy volunteer bleed at 2 weeks. Total RNA was isolated from unfractionated whole blood. This CDR3 is 13 amino acids long. J gave up 4 bases and V 8 bases, and 4 bases lay outside the gene matches. TCRdb re-called the RACE reads with MiXCR, one entry per CDR3 protein. This sample has roughly 130,000 distinct CDR3 sequences, with about 8.2% found just once. The clonotype originates from a male donor in good health. Some clones in this sample may be carry-over from other donors' samples. Material for sequencing was whole blood. This chain connects TRBV12-3 or TRBV12-4 to TRBJ2-3; 9 bases agree with TRBD1. The CDR3 sequence is CASRWTGADTQYF. In DNA, the CDR3 is TGTGCCAGCCGCTGGACAGGGGCAGATACGCAGTATTTT.